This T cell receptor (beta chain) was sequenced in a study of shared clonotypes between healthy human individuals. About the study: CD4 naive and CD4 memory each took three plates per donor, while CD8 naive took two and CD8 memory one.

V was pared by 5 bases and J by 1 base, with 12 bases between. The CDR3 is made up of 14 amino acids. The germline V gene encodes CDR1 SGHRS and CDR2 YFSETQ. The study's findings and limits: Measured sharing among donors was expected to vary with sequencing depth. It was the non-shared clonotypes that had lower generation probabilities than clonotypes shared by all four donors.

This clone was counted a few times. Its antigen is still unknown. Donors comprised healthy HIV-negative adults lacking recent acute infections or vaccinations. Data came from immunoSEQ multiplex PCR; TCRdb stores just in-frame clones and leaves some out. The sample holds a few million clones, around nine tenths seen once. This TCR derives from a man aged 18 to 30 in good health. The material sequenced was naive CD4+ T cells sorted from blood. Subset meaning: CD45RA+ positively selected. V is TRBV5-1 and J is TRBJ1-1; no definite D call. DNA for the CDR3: TGCGCCAGCAGTTTTGGACCCACGAACACTGAAGCTTTCTTT. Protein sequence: CASSFGPTNTEAFF.